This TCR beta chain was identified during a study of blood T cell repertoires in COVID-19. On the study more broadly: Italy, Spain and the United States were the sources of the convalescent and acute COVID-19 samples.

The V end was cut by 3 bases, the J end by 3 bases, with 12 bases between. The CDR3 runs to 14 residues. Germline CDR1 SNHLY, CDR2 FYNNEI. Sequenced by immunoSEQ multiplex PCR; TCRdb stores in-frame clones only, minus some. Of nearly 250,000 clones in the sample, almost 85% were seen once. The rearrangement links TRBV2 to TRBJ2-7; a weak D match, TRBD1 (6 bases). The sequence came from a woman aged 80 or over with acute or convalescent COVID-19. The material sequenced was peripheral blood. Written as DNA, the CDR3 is TGTGCCAGCAGTGACCCAGGACAGAGCTACGAGCAGTACTTC. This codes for CASSDPGQSYEQYF.